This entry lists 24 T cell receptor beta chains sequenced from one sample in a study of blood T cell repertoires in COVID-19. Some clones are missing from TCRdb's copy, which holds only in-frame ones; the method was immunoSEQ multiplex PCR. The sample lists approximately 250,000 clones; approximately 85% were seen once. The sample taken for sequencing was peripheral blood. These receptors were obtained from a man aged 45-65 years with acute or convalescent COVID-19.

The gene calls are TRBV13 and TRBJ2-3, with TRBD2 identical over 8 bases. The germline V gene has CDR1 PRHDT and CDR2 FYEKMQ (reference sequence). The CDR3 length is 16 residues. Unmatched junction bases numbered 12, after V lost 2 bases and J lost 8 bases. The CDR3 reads CASSLLAERGRATQYF. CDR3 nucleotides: TGTGCCAGCAGCTTACTGGCGGAGCGGGGGAGGGCTACGCAGTATTTT.

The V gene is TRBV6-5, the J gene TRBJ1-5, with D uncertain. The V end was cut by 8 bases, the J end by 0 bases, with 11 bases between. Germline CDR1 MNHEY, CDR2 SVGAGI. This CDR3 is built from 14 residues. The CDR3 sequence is CASWTTYSNQPQHF. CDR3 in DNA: TGTGCCAGCTGGACTACATATAGCAATCAGCCCCAGCATTTT.

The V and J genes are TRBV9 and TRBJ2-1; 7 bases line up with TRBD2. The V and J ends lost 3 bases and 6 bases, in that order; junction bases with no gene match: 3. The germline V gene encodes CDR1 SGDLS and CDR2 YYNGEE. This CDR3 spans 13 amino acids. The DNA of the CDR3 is TGTGCCAGCAGCGGGCTAGCGGTCAATGAGCAGTTCTTC. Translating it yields CASSGLAVNEQFF. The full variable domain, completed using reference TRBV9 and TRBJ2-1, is DSGVTQTPKHLITATGQRVTLRCSPRSGDLSVYWYQQSLDQGLQFLIQYYNGEERAKGNILERFSAQQFPDLHSELNLSSLELGDSALYFCASSGLAVNEQFFGPGTRLTVL.

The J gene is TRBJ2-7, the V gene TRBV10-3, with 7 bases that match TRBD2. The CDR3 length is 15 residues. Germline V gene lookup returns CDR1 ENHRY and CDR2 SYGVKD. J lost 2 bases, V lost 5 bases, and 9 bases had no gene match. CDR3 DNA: TGTGCCATCAGTCGGGACTTGAGCGGGGCCTACGAGCAGTACTTC. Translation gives CAISRDLSGAYEQYF.

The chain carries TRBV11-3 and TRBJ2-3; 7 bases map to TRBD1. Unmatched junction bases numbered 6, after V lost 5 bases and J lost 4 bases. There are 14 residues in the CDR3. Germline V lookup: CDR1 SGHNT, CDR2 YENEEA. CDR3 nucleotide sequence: TGTGCCAGCAGCCCGACAGGGACCCCAGATACGCAGTATTTT. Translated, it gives CASSPTGTPDTQYF.

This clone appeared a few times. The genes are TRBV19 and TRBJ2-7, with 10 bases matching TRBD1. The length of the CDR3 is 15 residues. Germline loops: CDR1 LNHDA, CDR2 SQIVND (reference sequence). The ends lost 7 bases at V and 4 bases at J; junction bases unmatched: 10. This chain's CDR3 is CASTITSGQGYEQYF. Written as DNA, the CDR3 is TGTGCCAGTACCATCACCTCGGGACAGGGGTACGAGCAGTACTTC.

The CDR3 bases are TGTGCCAGCAGCCCCCGGACAGGGGTAGAGACCCAGTACTTC. It specifies CASSPRTGVETQYF. The chain recombines TRBV3-1 (or the pseudogene TRBV3-2) with TRBJ2-5, with 9 bases identical to TRBD1. The junction had 4 bases not matched to a gene; V was cut back by 4 bases and J by 4 bases. The CDR3 length is 14 residues. Germline-derived CDR1 and CDR2 are LGHDT and YNNKEL (reference sequence).

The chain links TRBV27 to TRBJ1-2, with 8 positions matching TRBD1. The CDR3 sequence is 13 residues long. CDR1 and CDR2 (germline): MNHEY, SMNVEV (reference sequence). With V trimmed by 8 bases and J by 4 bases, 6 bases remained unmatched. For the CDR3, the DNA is TGTGCCAGCCACAGGGGGATGCGCTATGGCTACACCTTC. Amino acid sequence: CASHRGMRYGYTF.

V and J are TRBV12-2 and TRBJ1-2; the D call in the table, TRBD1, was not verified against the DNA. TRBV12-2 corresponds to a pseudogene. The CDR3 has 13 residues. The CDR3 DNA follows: TGTGCAAGTCGTCCGGACAGGAACTATGGCTACACCTTC. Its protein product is CASRPDRNYGYTF.

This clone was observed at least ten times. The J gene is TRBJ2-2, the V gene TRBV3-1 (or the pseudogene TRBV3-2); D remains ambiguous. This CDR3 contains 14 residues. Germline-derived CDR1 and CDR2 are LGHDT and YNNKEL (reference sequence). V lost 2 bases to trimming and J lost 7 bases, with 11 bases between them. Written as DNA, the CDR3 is TGTGCCAGCAGCCAAATGTCTTCGGTCGGGGAGCTGTTTTTT. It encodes CASSQMSSVGELFF.

The CDR3 region has the DNA TGCGCCAGCAGCTGGGAAGGGGTCACTGAAGCTTTCTTT. Amino acids: CASSWEGVTEAFF. This chain joins TRBV5-1 and TRBJ1-1; D is perhaps TRBD1 (5 bases). The CDR3 has 13 residues. The germline gives CDR1 SGHRS, CDR2 YFSETQ. Trimming took off 3 bases at V and 4 bases at J, with 10 bases between the two ends. Full variable domain (missing parts from reference TRBV5-1 and TRBJ1-1): KAGVTQTPRYLIKTRGQQVTLSCSPISGHRSVSWYQQTPGQGLQFLFEYFSETQRNKGNFPGRFSGRQFSNSRSEMNVSTLELGDSALYLCASSWEGVTEAFFGQGTRLTVV.

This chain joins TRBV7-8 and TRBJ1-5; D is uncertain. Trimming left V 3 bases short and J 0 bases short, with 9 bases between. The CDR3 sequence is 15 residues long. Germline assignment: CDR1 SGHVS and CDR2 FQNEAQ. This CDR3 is CASSLGSFSNQPQHF. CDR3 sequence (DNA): TGTGCCAGCAGCTTGGGGAGTTTTAGCAATCAGCCCCAGCATTTT.

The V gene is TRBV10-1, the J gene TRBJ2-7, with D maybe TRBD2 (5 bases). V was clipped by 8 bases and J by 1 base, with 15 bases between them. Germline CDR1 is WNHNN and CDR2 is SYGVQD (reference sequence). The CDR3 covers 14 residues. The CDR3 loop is CASDTSVFSYEQYF. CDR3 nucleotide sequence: TGCGCCAGCGACACTAGTGTTTTTTCCTACGAGCAGTACTTC.

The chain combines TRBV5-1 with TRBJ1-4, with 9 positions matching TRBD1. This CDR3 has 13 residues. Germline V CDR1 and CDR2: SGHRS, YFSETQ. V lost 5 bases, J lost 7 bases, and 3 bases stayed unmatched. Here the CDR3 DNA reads TGCGCCAGCAGAGGGACAGGGTCTGAAAAACTGTTTTTT. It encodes CASRGTGSEKLFF.

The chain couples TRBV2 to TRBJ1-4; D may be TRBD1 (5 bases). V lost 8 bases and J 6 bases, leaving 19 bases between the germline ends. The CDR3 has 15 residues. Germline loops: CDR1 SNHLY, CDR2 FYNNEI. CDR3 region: CASGGVRPTDEKLFF. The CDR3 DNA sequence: TGTGCCAGCGGGGGGGTCCGGCCGACGGATGAAAAACTGTTTTTT.

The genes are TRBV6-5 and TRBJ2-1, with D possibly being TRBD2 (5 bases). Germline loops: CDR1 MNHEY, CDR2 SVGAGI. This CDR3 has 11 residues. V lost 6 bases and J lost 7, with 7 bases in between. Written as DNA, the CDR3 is TGTGCCAGCAGACTAGGGAATGAGCAGTTCTTC. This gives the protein CASRLGNEQFF.

Here the CDR3 reads CATSDGSASSYEQYF. In DNA form, the CDR3 reads TGTGCCACCAGTGACGGCTCAGCGTCCTCCTACGAGCAGTACTTC. V is TRBV24-1 and J is TRBJ2-7; D not certain. The V gene lost 4 bases and the J gene lost 0 bases, with 12 bases spanning the gap. CDR1 is KGHDR, CDR2 SFDVKD, per germline. The CDR3 has 15 residues.

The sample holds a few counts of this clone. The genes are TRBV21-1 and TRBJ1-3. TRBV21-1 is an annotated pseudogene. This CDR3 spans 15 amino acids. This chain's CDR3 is CASSKAAGGLLAIYF. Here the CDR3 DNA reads TGTGCCAGCAGCAAAGCGGCGGGAGGGTTACTCGCCATATATTTT.

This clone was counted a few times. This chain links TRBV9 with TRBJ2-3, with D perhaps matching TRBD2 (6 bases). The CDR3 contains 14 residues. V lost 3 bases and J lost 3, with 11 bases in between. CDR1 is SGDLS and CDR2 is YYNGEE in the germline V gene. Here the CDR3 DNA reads TGTGCCAGCAGCGCCGGGGGTTGGACAGATACGCAGTATTTT. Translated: CASSAGGWTDTQYF. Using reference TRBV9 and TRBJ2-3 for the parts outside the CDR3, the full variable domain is DSGVTQTPKHLITATGQRVTLRCSPRSGDLSVYWYQQSLDQGLQFLIQYYNGEERAKGNILERFSAQQFPDLHSELNLSSLELGDSALYFCASSAGGWTDTQYFGPGTRLTVL.

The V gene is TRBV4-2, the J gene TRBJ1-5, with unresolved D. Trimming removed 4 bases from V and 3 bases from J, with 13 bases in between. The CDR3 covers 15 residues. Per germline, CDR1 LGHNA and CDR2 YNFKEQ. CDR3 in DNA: TGTGCCAGCAGCCCCCACTCCGAGCTCAATCAGCCCCAGCATTTT. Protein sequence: CASSPHSELNQPQHF.

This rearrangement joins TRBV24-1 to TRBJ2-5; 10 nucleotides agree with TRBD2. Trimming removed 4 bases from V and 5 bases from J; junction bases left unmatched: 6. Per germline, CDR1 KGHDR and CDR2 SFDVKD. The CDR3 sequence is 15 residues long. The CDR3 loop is CATSEGTSVGETQYF. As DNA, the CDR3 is TGTGCCACCAGTGAAGGGACTAGCGTCGGGGAGACCCAGTACTTC.

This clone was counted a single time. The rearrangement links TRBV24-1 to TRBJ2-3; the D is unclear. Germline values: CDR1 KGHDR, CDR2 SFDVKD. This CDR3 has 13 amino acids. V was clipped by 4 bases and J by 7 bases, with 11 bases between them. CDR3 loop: CATSDPDKNTQYF. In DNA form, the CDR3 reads TGTGCCACCAGTGACCCTGACAAGAATACGCAGTATTTT.

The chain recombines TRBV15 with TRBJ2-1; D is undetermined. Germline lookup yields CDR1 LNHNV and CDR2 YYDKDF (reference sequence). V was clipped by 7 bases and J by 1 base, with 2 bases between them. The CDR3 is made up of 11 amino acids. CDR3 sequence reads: CATTSYNEQFF. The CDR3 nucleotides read TGTGCCACCACGTCCTACAATGAGCAGTTCTTC. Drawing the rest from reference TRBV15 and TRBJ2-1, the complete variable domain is DAMVIQNPRYQVTQFGKPVTLSCSQTLNHNVMYWYQQKSSQAPKLLFHYYDKDFNNEADTPDNFQSRRPNTSFCFLDIRSPGLGDTAMYLCATTSYNEQFFGPGTRLTVL.

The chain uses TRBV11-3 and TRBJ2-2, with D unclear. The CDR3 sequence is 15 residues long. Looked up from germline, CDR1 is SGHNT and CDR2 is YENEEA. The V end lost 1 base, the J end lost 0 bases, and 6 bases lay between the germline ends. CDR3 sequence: CASSLGAANTGELFF. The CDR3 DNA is TGTGCCAGCAGCTTAGGAGCTGCGAACACCGGGGAGCTGTTTTTT.